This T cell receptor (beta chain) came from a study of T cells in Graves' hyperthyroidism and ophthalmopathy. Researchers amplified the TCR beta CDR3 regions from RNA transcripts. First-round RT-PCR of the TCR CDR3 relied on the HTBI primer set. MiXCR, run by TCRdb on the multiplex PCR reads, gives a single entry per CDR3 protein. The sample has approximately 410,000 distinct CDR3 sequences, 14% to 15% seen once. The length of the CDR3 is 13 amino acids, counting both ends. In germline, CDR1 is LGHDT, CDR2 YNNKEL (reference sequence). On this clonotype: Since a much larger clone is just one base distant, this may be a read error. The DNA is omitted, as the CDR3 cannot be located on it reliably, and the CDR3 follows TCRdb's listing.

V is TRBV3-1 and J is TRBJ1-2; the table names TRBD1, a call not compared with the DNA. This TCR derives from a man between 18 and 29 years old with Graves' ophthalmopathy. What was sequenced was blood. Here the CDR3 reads CASSQVGQGSCTF.